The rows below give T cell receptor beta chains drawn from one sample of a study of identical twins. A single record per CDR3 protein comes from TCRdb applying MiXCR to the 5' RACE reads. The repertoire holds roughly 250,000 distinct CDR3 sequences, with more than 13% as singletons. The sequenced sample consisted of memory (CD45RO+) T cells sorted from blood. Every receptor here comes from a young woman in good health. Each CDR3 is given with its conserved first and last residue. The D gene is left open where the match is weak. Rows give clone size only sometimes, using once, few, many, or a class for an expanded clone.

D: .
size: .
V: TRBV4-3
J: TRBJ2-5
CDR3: CASSQGRAETQYF
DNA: TGCGCCAGCAGCCAAGGGAGAGCAGAGACCCAGTACTTC

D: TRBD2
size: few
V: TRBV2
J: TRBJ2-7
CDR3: CASRPGLAGSEQYF
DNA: TGTGCCAGCAGACCGGGACTAGCGGGGAGCGAGCAGTACTTC

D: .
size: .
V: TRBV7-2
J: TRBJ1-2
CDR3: CASSLRGPGGYTF
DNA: TGTGCCAGCAGCCTTCGGGGGCCAGGGGGCTACACCTTC

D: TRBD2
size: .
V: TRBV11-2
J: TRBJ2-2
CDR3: CASSLRLGGRPTGELFF
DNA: TGTGCCAGCAGCTTAAGGTTGGGAGGGCGGCCCACCGGGGAGCTGTTTTTT

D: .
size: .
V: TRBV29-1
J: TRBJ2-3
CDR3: CSVETNTQYF
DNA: TGCAGCGTTGAAACGAATACGCAGTATTTT

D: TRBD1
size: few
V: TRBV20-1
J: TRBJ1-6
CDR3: CSATQGESPLHF
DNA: TGCAGTGCTACACAGGGGGAATCACCCCTCCACTTT

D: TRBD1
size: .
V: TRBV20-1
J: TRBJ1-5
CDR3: CSARAGQGINQPQHF
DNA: TGCAGTGCTAGAGCTGGACAGGGCATCAATCAGCCCCAGCATTTT

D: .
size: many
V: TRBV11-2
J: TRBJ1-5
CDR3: CASSSNAAQPQHF
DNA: TGTGCCAGCAGCTCTAATGCGGCCCAGCCCCAGCATTTT

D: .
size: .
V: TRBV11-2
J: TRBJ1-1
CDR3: CASSLDRGHHTEAFF
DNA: TGTGCCAGCAGCTTAGATCGAGGGCACCACACTGAAGCTTTCTTT

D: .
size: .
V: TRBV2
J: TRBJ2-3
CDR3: CASGSLGDTQYF
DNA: TGTGCCAGCGGCTCCCTCGGGGATACGCAGTATTTT